Following are 8 T cell receptor beta chains from one sample sequenced in a study of cytomegalovirus exposure and HLA in healthy donors. Primers: 60 Vbeta forward and 13 Jbeta reverse. This table comes from immunoSEQ multiplex PCR, and its TCRdb copy is limited to in-frame clones, with some not included. The table has 90,000 to 150,000 clones, over 60% seen once. The sample was PBMCs. These receptors were collected from a woman aged 25 to 39 in good health and CMV-seropositive.

The V and J genes are TRBV15 and TRBJ2-5, with 9 bases aligning to TRBD2. Germline CDR1 LNHNV, CDR2 YYDKDF (reference sequence). There are 18 residues in the CDR3. V was clipped by 1 base and J by 1 base; unmatched bases: 10. The CDR3 DNA reads as TGTGCCACCAGCAGAGGAGGACATAGCGGGGGATCCCAAGAGACCCAGTACTTC. Translating gives CATSRGGHSGGSQETQYF.

The chain couples TRBV6-5 to TRBJ1-1, with 8 nucleotides matching TRBD1. This CDR3 has 16 residues. From germline, CDR1 is MNHEY and CDR2 SVGAGI. J was trimmed by 0 bases and V by 4 bases; bases with no gene match: 7. DNA of the CDR3: TGTGCCAGCAGTTCCTCCGGGACAGGAATGAACACTGAAGCTTTCTTT. This translates into CASSSSGTGMNTEAFF.

This rearrangement joins TRBV19 to TRBJ2-7, with 9 bases that match TRBD1. Looked up from germline, CDR1 is LNHDA and CDR2 is SQIVND (reference sequence). The ends lost 2 bases at V and 6 bases at J; junction bases unmatched: 8. The CDR3 has 15 amino acids. The CDR3 loop is CASSISRQGVGEQYF. CDR3 DNA: TGTGCCAGTAGTATATCTAGACAGGGGGTTGGCGAGCAGTACTTC. Full variable domain (outside the CDR3, taken from reference TRBV19 and TRBJ2-7): DGGITQSPKYLFRKEGQNVTLSCEQNLNHDAMYWYRQDPGQGLRLIYYSQIVNDFQKGDIAEGYSVSREKKESFPLTVTSAQKNPTAFYLCASSISRQGVGEQYFGPGTRLTVT.

Judged by abundance, this clone is medium-sized. The chain employs TRBV5-4 and TRBJ1-2; D gene ambiguous. The CDR3 contains 14 residues. Per germline, CDR1 SGHNT and CDR2 YYREEE (reference sequence). With 0 bases removed from V and 4 bases from J, the gap between germline ends came to 10 bases. The CDR3, as DNA: TGTGCCAGCAGCTTGGCCGTCAGCGGCTATGGCTACACCTTC. Translated: CASSLAVSGYGYTF. Combining the CDR3 with reference TRBV5-4 and TRBJ1-2 gives the whole variable domain ETGVTQSPTHLIKTRGQQVTLRCSSQSGHNTVSWYQQALGQGPQFIFQYYREEENGRGNFPPRFSGLQFPNYSSELNVNALELDDSALYLCASSLAVSGYGYTFGSGTRLTVV.

The chain couples TRBV27 to TRBJ2-5; possibly TRBD2 for D (5 bases). The closer fit of TRBJ2-7 to the DNA end suggests the J call may be wrong. Germline values: CDR1 MNHEY, CDR2 SMNVEV (reference sequence). This CDR3 is built from 13 residues. The CDR3 sequence is CASSSTGNGEQYF. In nucleotides, the CDR3 is TGTGCCAGCAGTTCGACCGGGAATGGCGAGCAGTACTTC.

V gene TRBV5-4 combines with J gene TRBJ1-1, with D perhaps matching TRBD1 (5 bases). Germline CDR1 SGHNT, CDR2 YYREEE (reference sequence). Trimming cost V 7 bases and J 2 bases, with 24 bases left between them. This CDR3 is 17 amino acids long. The CDR3 DNA reads TGTGCCAGCGGGGGGTTGGAGGGCGTTGGAGTAAACACTGAAGCTTTCTTT. Protein product: CASGGLEGVGVNTEAFF.

A few counts support this clone. The chain links TRBV9 to TRBJ2-2; D is possibly TRBD1 (7 bases). CDR1 and CDR2 (germline): SGDLS, YYNGEE. The ends were cut back, 0 bases at V and 4 bases at J, with 13 bases in the middle. CDR3 length: 16 amino acids. The CDR3: CASSVAGGRSTGELFF. CDR3 DNA: TGTGCCAGCAGCGTAGCAGGGGGGAGGAGCACCGGGGAGCTGTTTTTT.

The rearrangement links TRBV29-1 to TRBJ2-7; D gene unclear. V was cut by 4 bases and J by 3 bases, with 13 bases left in between. CDR1 SQVTM and CDR2 ANQGSEA come from the germline V gene. CDR3 length equals 13 residues. For the CDR3, the DNA is TGCAGCGTTGGACGGAGCGACGGCTACGAGCAGTACTTC. As protein: CSVGRSDGYEQYF.